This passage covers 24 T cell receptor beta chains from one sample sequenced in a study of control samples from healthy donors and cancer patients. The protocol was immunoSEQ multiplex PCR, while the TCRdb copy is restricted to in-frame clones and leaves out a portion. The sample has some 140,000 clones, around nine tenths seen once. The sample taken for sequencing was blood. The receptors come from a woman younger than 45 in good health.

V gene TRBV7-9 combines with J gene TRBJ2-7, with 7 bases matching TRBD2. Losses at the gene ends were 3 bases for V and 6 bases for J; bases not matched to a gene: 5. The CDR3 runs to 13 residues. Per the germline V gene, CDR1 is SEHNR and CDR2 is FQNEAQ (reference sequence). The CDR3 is CASSFQRGTEQYF. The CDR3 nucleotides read TGTGCCAGCAGCTTCCAGCGGGGTACCGAGCAGTACTTC. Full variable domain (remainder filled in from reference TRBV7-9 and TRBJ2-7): DTGVSQNPRHKITKRGQNVTFRCDPISEHNRLYWYRQTLGQGPEFLTYFQNEAQLEKSRLLSDRFSAERPKGSFSTLEIQRTEQGDSAMYLCASSFQRGTEQYFGPGTRLTVT.

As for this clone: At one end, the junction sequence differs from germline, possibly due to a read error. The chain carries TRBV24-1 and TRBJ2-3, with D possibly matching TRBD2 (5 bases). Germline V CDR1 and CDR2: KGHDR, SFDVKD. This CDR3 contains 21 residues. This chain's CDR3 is CATSDLHSASWPPAPCRAATF. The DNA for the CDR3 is TGTGCCACCAGTGATTTGCACAGTGCTTCTTGGCCACCTGCTCCCTGCAGAGCGGCGACTTTT.

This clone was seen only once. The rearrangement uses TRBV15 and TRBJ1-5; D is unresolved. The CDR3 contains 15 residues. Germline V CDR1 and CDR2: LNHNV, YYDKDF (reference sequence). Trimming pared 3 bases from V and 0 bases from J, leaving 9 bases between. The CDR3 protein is CATSRERDSNQPQHF. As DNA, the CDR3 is TGTGCCACCAGCAGGGAAAGGGATAGCAATCAGCCCCAGCATTTT. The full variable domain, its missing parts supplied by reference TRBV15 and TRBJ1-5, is DAMVIQNPRYQVTQFGKPVTLSCSQTLNHNVMYWYQQKSSQAPKLLFHYYDKDFNNEADTPDNFQSRRPNTSFCFLDIRSPGLGDTAMYLCATSRERDSNQPQHFGDGTRLSIL.

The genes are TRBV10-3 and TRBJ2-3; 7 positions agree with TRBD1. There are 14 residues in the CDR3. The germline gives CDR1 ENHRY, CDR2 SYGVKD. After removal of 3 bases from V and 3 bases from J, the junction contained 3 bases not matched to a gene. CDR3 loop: CAISEGGPTDTQYF. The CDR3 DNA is TGTGCCATCAGTGAAGGGGGCCCTACAGATACGCAGTATTTT.

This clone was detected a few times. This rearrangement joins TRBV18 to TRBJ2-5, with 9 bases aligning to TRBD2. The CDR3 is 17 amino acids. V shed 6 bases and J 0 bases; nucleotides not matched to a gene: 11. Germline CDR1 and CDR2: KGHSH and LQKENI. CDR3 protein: CASSPALAGADQETQYF. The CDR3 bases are TGTGCCAGCTCGCCCGCCTTAGCGGGAGCGGACCAAGAGACCCAGTACTTC.

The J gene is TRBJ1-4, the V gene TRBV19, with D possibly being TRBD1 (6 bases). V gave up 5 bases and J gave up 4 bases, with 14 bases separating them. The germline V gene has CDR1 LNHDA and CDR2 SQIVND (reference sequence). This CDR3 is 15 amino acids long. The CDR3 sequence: CASSVPGQDNEKLFF. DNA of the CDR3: TGTGCCAGTAGTGTACCGGGACAAGATAATGAAAAACTGTTTTTT.

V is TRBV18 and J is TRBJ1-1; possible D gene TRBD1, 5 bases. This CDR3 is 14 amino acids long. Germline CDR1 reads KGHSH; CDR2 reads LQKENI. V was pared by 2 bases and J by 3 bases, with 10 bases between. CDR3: CASSPSRDYTEAFF. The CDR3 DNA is TGTGCCAGCTCACCATCCAGGGACTACACTGAAGCTTTCTTT. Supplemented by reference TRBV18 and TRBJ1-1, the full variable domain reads NAGVMQNPRHLVRRRGQEARLRCSPMKGHSHVYWYRQLPEEGLKFMVYLQKENIIDESGMPKERFSAEFPKEGPSILRIQQVVRGDSAAYFCASSPSRDYTEAFFGQGTRLTVV.

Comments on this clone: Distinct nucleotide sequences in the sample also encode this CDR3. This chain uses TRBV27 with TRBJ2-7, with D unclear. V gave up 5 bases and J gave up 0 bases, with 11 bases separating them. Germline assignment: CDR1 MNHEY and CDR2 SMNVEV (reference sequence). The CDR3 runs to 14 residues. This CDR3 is CASSLGGSSYEQYF. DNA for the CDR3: TGTGCCAGCAGTCTAGGCGGAAGCTCCTACGAGCAGTACTTC.

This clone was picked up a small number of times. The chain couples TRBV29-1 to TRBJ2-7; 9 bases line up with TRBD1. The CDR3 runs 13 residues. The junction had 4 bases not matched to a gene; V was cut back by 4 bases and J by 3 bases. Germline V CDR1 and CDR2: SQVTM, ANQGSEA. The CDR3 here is CSVGGQGFYEQYF. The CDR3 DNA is TGCAGCGTTGGCGGACAGGGGTTCTACGAGCAGTACTTC.

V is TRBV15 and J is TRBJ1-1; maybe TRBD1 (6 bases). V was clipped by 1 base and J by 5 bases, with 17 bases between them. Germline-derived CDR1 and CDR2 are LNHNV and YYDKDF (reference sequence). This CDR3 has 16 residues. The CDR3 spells CATSRGQTGAGTEAFF. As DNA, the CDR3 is TGTGCCACCAGCAGAGGCCAAACGGGGGCAGGAACTGAAGCTTTCTTT.

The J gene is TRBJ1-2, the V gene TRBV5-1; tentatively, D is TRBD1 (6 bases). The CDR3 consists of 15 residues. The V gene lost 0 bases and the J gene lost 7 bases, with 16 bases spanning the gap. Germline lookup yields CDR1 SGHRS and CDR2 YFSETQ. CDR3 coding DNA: TGCGCCAGCAGCTTGGTGGCAGGGGATCTGGGTGGCTACACCTTC. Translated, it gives CASSLVAGDLGGYTF.

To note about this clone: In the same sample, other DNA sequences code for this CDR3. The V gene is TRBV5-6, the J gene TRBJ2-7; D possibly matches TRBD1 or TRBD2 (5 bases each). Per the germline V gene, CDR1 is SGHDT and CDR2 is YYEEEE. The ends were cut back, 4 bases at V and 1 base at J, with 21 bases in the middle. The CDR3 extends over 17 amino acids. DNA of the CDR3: TGTGCCAGCAGCCTGGCCCATATCCGGGACGGATCCTACGAGCAGTACTTC. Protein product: CASSLAHIRDGSYEQYF.

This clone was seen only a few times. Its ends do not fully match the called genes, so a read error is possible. The CDR3 sequence: CASSFSGTPKDF. CDR3 in DNA: TGTGCCAGCAGCTTCTCGGGGACACCGAAGGACTTC. The chain has TRBV7-2 and TRBJ2-4, with a tentative D call TRBD1 (6 bases). Germline CDR1 reads SGHTA; CDR2 reads FQGNSA. This CDR3 comprises 12 residues. Looking up the rest from reference TRBV7-2 and TRBJ2-4 gives the full variable domain: GAGVSQSPSNKVTEKGKDVELRCDPISGHTALYWYRQSLGQGLEFLIYFQGNSAPDKSGLPSDRFSAERTGGSVSTLTIQRTQQEDSAVYLCASSFSGTPKDFGAGTRLSVL.

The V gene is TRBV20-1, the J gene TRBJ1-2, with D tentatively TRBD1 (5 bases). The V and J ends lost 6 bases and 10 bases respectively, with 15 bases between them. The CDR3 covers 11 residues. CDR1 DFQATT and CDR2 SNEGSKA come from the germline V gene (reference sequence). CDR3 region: CSARLPGIYTF. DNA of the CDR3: TGCAGTGCCAGGCTGCCAGGGATCTACACCTTC.

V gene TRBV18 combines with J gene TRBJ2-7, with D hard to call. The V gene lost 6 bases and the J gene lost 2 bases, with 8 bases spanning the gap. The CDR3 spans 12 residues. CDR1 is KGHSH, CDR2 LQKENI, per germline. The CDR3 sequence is CASSTETYEQYF. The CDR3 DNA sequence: TGTGCCAGCTCCACAGAGACCTACGAGCAGTACTTC.

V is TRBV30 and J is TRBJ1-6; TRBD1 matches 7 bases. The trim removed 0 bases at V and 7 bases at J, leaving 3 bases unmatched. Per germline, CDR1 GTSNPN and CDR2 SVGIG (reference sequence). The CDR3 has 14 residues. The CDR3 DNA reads TGTGCCTGGAGTGTACAAGGGGGCAATTCACCCCTCCACTTT. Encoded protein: CAWSVQGGNSPLHF.

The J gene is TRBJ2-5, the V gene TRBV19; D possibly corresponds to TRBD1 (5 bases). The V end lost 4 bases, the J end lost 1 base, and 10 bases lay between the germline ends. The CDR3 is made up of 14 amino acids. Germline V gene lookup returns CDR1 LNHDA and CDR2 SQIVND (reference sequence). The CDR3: CASSRTPFQETQYF. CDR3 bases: TGTGCCAGTAGTAGGACACCATTCCAAGAGACCCAGTACTTC.

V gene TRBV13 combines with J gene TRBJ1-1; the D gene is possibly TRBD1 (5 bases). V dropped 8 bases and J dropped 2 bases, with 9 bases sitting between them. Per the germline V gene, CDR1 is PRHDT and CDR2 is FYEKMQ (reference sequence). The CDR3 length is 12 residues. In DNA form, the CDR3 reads TGTGCCAGCGCGCGGGACAACACTGAAGCTTTCTTT. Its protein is CASARDNTEAFF.

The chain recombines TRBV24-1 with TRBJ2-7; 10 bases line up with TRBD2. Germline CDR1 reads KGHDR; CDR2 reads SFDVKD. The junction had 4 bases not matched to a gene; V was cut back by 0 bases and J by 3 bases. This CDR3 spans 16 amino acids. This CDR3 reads CATSDLSASGSYEQYF. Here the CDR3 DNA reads TGTGCCACCAGTGATTTGTCGGCTAGCGGGAGCTACGAGCAGTACTTC.

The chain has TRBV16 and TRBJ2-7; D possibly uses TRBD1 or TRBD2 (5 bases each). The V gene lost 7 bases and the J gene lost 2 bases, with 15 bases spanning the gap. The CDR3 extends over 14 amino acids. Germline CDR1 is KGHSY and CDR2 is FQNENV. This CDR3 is CASTGTWTAYEQYF. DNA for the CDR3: TGTGCCAGCACCGGGACCTGGACTGCCTACGAGCAGTACTTC.

CDR3 amino acids: CASSLGGSKHEQYF. CDR3 nucleotides: TGTGCCAGCAGCTTGGGGGGGAGTAAGCACGAGCAGTACTTC. The rearrangement joins TRBV5-6 to TRBJ2-7; D may match TRBD1 or TRBD2 (5 bases each). Trimming took 0 bases from V and 5 from J, leaving 12 bases between them. The germline gives CDR1 SGHDT, CDR2 YYEEEE. The CDR3 spans 14 residues.

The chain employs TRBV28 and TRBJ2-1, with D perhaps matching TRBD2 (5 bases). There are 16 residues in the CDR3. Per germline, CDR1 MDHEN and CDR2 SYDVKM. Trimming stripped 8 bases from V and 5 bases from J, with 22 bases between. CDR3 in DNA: TGTGCCAGCTCCCAGCCCTGGGAGACCTCAAACAATGAGCAGTTCTTC. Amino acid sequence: CASSQPWETSNNEQFF.

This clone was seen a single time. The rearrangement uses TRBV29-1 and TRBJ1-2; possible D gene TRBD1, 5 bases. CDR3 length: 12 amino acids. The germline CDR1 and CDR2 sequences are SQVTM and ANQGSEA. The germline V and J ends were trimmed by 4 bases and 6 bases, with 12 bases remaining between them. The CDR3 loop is CSVAPWGDGYTF. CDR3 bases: TGCAGCGTTGCTCCCTGGGGGGATGGCTACACCTTC.

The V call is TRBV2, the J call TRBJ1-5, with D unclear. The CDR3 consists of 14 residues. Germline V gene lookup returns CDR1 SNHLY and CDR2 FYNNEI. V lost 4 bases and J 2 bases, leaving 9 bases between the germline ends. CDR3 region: CASSGQVRNQPQHF. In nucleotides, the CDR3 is TGTGCCAGCAGTGGCCAGGTACGCAATCAGCCCCAGCATTTT.